This T cell receptor beta chain was identified in a study of spatial heterogeneity in lung cancer. The time point: sample taken at primary tumor resection. Untreated early-stage non-small cell lung cancer patients, around 70 in total, were the donors. Extraction of whole RNA from tumor, nontumor lung or frozen PBMC preceded unsorted sequencing. Unique molecular identifiers, one per molecule, were present on every TCR cDNA molecule. TCRdb reanalysed the 5' RACE reads using MiXCR and keeps one entry per CDR3 protein. This table holds tens of thousands of distinct CDR3 sequences, more than 10% found once. The material sequenced was PBMCs, taken at surgery. This TCR was sampled from a male donor with early-stage non-small cell lung cancer.

CDR3 sequence: CASSLGRAGEQYF. The DNA for the CDR3 is TGTGCCAGCAGCTTAGGACGGGCCGGGGAGCAGTACTTC. The chain carries TRBV7-8 and TRBJ2-7; unclear D gene. This CDR3 contains 13 residues. With 1 base removed from V and 7 bases from J, the gap between germline ends came to 11 bases. The germline V gene encodes CDR1 SGHVS and CDR2 FQNEAQ.